Detailed here is one T cell receptor beta chain. Its antigen is unidentified. This specimen comes from a study of a mutant IDH1 vaccine in newly diagnosed glioma. Study information: Former treatment meant radiotherapy, temozolomide, or both; the majority had gotten both.

Produced via immunoSEQ multiplex PCR; TCRdb's table is partial and in-frame only. The data hold about 94,000 clones, with about nine tenths observed a single time. Germline loops: CDR1 SGHRS, CDR2 YFSETQ. The CDR3 covers 15 residues. V lost 4 bases, J lost 2 bases, and 7 bases stayed unmatched. Time point indicated: week 47, end of study. Vaccine doses each comprised 300 ug of mutant IDH1 20-mer peptide, with topical imiquimod. New WHO grade 3 or 4 IDH1-mutant, ATRX-lost astrocytomas were present in all donors. The chain is built from TRBV5-1 and TRBJ2-7; 9 bases map to TRBD1. This receptor was taken from a woman aged 45-60 years with glioma. The starting material was PBMCs, obtained from a glioma patient whose treatment included an IDH1 peptide vaccine. This chain's CDR3 is CASSLGTGRTYEQYF. The CDR3 DNA follows: TGCGCCAGCAGCCTGGGGACAGGGAGGACCTACGAGCAGTACTTC.